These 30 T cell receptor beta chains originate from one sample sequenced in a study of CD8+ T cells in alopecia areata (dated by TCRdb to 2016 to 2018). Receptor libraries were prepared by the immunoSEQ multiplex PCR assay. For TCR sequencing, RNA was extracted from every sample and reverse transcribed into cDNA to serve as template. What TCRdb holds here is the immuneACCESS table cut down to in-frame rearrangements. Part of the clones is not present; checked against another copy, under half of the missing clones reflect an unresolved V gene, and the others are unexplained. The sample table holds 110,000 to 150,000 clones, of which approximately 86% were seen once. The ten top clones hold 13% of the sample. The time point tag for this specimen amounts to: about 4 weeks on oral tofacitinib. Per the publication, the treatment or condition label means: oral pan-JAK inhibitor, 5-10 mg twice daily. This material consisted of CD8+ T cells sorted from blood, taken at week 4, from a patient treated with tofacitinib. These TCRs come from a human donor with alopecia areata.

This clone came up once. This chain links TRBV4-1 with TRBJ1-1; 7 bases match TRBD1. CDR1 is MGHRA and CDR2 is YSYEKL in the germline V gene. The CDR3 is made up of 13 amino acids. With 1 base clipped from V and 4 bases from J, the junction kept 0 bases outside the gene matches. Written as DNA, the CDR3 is TGCGCCAGCAGCCAAGGGGACAGCACTGAAGCTTTCTTT. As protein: CASSQGDSTEAFF.

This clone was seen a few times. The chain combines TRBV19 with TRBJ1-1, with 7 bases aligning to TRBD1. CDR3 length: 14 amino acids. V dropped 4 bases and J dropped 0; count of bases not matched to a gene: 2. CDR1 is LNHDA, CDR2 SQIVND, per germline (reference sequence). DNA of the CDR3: TGTGCCAGTAGTACCGACAGGGTGAACACTGAAGCTTTCTTT. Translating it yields CASSTDRVNTEAFF.

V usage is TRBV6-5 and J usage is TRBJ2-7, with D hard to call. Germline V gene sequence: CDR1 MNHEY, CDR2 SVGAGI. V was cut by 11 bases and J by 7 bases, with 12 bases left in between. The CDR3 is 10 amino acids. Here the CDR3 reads CAAGWSEQYF. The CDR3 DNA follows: TGTGCCGCCGGCTGGAGTGAGCAGTACTTC.

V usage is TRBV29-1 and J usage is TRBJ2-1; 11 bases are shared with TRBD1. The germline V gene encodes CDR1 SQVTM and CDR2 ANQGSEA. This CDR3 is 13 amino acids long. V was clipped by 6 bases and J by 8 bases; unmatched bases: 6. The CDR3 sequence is CSVPGQGGDEQFF. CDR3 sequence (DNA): TGCAGCGTCCCGGGACAGGGGGGGGATGAGCAGTTCTTC.

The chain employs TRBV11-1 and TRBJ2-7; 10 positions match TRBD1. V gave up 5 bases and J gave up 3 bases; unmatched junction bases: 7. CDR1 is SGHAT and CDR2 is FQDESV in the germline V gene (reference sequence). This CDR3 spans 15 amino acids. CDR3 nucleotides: TGTGCCAGCAGCCATCTCGGGACAGGGGACTACGAGCAGTACTTC. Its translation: CASSHLGTGDYEQYF.

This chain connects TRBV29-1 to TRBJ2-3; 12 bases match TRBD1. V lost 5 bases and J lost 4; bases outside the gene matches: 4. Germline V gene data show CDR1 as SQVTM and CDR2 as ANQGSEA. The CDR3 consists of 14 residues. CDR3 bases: TGCAGCGTTCCGGGACAGGGGGCTGCAGATACGCAGTATTTT. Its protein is CSVPGQGAADTQYF.

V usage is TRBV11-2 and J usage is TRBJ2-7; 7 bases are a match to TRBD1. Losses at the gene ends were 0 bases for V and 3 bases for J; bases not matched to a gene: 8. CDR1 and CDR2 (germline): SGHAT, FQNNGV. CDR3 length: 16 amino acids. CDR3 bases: TGTGCCAGCAGCTTAGAGTTCGGGGACAGCGTCTACGAGCAGTACTTC. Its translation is CASSLEFGDSVYEQYF.

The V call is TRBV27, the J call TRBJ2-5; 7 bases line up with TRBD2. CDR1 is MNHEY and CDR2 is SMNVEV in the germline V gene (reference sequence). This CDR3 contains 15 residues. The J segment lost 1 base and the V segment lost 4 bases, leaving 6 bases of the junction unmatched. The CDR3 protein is CASSSEAGIQETQYF. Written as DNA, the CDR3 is TGTGCCAGCAGTTCGGAAGCGGGGATCCAAGAGACCCAGTACTTC.

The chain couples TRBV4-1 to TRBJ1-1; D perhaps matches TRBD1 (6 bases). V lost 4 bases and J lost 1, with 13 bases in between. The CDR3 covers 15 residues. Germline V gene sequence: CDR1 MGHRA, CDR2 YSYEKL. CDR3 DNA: TGCGCCAGCAGCCTTGTCGGGACAACGAACACTGAAGCTTTCTTT. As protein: CASSLVGTTNTEAFF.

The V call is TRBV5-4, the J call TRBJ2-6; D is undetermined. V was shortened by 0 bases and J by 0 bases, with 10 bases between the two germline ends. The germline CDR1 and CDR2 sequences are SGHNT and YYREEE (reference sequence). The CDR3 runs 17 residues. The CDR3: CASSLASVISGANVLTF. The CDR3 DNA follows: TGTGCCAGCAGCTTGGCCAGTGTTATCTCTGGGGCCAACGTCCTGACTTTC.

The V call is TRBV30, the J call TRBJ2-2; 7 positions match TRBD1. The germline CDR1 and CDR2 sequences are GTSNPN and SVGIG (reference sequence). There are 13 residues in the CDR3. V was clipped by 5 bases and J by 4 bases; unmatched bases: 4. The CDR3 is CAWGQEATGELFF. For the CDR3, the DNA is TGTGCCTGGGGACAGGAGGCCACCGGGGAGCTGTTTTTT.

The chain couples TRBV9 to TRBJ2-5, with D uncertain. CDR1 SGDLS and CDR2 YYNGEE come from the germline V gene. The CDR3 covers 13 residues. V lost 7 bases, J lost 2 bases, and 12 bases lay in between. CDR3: CASGSGYQETQYF. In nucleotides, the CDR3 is TGTGCCAGCGGCTCCGGATATCAAGAGACCCAGTACTTC.

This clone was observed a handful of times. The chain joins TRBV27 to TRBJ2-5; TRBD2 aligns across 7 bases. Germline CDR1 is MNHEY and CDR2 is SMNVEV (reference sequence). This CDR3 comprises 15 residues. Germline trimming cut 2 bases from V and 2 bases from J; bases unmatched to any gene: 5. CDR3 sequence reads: CASSLGGGLQETQYF. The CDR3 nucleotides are TGTGCCAGCAGTTTAGGGGGAGGGCTACAAGAGACCCAGTACTTC.

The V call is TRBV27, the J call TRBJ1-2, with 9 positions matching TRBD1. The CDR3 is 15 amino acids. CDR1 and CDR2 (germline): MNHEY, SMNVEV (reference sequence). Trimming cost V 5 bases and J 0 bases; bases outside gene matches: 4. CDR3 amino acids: CASSPGTGPNYGYTF. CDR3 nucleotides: TGTGCCAGCAGTCCCGGGACAGGGCCTAACTATGGCTACACCTTC.

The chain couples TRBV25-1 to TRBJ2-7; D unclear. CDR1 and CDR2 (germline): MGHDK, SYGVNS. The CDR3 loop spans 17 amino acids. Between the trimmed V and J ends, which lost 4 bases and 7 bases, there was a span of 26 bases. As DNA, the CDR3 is TGTGCCAGCAGTGGACCATATTCCCCCCTATGGGGTAGGGAGCAGTACTTC. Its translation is CASSGPYSPLWGREQYF.

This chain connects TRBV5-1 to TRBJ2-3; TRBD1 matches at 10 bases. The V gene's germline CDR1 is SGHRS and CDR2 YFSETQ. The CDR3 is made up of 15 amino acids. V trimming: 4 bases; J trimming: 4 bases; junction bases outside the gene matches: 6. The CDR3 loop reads CASSNRDRGSDTQYF. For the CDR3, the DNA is TGCGCCAGCAGCAACCGGGACAGGGGATCAGATACGCAGTATTTT.

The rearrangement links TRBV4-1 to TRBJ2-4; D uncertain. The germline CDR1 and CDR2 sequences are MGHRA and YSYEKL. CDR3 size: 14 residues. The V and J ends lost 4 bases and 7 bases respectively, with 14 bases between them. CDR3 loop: CASSPSDSWNIQYF. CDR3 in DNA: TGCGCCAGCAGCCCATCAGACTCGTGGAACATTCAGTACTTC.

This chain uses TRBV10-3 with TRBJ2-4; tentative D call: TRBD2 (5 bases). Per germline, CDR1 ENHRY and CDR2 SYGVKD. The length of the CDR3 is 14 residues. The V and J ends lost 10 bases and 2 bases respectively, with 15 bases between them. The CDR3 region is CATSYPGTKNIQYF. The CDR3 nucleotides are TGTGCCACCTCTTATCCGGGAACCAAAAACATTCAGTACTTC.

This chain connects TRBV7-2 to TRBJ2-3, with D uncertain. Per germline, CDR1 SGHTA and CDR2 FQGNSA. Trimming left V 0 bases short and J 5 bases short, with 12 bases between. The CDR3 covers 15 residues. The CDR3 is CASSLAAGPGDTQYF. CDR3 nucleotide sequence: TGTGCCAGCAGCTTAGCGGCAGGACCCGGAGATACGCAGTATTTT.

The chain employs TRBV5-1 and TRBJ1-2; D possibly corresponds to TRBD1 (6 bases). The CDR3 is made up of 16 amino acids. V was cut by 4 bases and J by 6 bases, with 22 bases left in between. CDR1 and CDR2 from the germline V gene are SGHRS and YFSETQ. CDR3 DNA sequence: TGCGCCAGCAGCCCAGGGACAATTGGGAAATCCCATGGCTACACCTTC. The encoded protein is CASSPGTIGKSHGYTF.

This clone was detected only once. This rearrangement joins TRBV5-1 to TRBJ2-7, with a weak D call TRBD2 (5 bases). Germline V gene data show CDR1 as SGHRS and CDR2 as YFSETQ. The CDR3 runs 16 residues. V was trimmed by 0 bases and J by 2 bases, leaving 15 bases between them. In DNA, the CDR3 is TGCGCCAGCAGCTTGGCCGTAGCGACACTCGCCTACGAGCAGTACTTC. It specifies CASSLAVATLAYEQYF.

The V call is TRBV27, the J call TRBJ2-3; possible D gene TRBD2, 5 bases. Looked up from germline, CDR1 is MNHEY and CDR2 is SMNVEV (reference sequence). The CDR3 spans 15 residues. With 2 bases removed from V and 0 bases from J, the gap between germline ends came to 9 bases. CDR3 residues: CASSLVRTSTDTQYF. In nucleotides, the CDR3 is TGTGCCAGCAGTTTAGTGCGGACTAGCACAGATACGCAGTATTTT.

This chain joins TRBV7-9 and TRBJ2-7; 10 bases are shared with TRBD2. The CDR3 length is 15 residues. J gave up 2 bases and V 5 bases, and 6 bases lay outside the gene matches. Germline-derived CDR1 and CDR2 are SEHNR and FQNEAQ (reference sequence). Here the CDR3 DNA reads TGTGCCAGCAGCCCGATAGCGGGGGGTACCTACGAGCAGTACTTC. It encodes CASSPIAGGTYEQYF.

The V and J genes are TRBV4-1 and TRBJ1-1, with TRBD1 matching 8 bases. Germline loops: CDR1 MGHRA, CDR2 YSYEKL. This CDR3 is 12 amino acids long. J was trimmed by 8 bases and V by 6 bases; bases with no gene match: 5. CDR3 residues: CASSQQGEEAFF. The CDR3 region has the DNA TGCGCCAGCAGTCAACAGGGGGAGGAAGCTTTCTTT.

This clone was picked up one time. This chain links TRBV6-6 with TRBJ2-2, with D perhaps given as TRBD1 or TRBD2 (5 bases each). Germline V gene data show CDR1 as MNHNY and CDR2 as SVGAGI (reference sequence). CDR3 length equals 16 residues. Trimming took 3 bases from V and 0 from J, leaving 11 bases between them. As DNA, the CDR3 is TGTGCCAGCAGTTATAGGGGACGGTCGAACACCGGGGAGCTGTTTTTT. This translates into CASSYRGRSNTGELFF.

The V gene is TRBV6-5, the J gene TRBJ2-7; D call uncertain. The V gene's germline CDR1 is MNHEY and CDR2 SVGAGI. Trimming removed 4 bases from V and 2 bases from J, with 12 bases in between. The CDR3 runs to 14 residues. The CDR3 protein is CASSSRRRAYEQYF. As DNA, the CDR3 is TGTGCCAGCAGTTCCCGCAGAAGGGCCTACGAGCAGTACTTC.

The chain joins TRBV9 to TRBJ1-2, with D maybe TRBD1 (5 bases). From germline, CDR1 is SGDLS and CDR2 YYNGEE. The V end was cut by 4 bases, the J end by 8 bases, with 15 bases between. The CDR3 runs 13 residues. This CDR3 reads CASSSVQGGGYTF. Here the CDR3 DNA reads TGTGCCAGCAGCTCGGTTCAGGGCGGAGGCTACACCTTC.

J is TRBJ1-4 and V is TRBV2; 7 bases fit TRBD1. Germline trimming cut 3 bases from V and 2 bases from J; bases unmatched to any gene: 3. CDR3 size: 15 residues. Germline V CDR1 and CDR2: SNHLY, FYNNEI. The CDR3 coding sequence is TGTGCCAGCAGTGAGACAGGGTGGACTAATGAAAAACTGTTTTTT. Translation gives CASSETGWTNEKLFF.

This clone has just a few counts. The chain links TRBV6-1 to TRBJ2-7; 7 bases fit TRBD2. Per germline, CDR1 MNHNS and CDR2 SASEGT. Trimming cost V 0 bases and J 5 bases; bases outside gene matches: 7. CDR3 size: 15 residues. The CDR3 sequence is CASSEAKGGSDEQYF. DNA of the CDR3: TGTGCCAGCAGTGAAGCAAAGGGAGGGTCCGACGAGCAGTACTTC.

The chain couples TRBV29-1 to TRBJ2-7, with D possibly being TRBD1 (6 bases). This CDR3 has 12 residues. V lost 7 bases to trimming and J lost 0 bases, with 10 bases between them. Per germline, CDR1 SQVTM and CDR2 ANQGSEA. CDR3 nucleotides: TGCAGCGCTGGACAGTACTCCTACGAGCAGTACTTC. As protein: CSAGQYSYEQYF.